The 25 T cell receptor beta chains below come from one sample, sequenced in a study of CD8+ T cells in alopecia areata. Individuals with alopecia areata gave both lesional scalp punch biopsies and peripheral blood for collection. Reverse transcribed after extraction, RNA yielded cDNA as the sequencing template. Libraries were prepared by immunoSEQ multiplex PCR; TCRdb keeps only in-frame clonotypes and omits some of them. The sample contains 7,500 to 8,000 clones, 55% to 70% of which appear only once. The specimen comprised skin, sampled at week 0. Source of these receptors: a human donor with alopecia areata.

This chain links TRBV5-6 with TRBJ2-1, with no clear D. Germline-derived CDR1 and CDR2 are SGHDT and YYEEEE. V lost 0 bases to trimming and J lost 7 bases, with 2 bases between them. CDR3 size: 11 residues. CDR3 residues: CASSLANEQFF. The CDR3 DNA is TGTGCCAGCAGCTTGGCGAATGAGCAGTTCTTC.

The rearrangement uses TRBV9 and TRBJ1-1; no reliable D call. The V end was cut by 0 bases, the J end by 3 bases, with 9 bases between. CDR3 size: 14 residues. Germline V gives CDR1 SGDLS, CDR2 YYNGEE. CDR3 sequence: CASSVEAEDTEAFF. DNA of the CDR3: TGTGCCAGCAGCGTAGAGGCGGAAGACACTGAAGCTTTCTTT.

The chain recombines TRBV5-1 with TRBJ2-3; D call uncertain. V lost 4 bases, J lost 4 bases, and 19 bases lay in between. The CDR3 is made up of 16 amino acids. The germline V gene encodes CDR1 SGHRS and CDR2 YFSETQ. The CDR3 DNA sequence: TGCGCCAGCAGCCCCCTCTCGATGCGTTCGGCAGATACGCAGTATTTT. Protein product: CASSPLSMRSADTQYF.

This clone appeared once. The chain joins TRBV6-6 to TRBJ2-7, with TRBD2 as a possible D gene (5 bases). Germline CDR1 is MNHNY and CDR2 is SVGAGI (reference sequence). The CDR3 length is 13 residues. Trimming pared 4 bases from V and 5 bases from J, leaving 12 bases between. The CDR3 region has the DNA TGTGCCAGCAGTTTCTCGGGGTCTAACGAGCAGTACTTC. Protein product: CASSFSGSNEQYF.

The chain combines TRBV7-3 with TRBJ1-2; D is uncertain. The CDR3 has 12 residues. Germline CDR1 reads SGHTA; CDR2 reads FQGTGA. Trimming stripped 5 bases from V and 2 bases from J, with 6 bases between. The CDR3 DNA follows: TGTGCCAGCAGCCCCTTAAACTATGGCTACACCTTC. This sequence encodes CASSPLNYGYTF.

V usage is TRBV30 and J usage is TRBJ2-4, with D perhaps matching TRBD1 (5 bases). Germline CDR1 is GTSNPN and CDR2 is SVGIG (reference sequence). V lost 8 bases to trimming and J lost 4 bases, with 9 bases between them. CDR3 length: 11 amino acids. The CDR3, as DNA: TGTGCCGGGAAGGGGAAAAACATTCAGTACTTC. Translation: CAGKGKNIQYF.

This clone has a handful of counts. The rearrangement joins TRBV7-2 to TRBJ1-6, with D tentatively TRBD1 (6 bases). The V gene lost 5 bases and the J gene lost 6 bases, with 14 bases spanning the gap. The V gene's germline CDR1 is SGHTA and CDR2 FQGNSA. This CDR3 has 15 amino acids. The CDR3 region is CASSPPTGTNSPLHF. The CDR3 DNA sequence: TGTGCCAGCAGCCCCCCCACAGGGACTAATTCACCCCTCCACTTT.

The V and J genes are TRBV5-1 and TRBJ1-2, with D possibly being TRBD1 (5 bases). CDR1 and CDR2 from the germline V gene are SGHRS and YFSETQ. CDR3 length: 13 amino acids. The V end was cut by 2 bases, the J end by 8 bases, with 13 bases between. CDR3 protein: CASSFRGAEGYTF. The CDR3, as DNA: TGCGCCAGCAGCTTTCGAGGGGCGGAAGGCTACACCTTC. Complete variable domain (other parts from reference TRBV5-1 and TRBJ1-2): KAGVTQTPRYLIKTRGQQVTLSCSPISGHRSVSWYQQTPGQGLQFLFEYFSETQRNKGNFPGRFSGRQFSNSRSEMNVSTLELGDSALYLCASSFRGAEGYTFGSGTRLTVV.

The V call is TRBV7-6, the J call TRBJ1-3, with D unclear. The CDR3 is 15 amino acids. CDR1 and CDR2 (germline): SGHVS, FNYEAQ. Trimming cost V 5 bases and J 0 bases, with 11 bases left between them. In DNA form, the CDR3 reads TGTGCCAGCAGCCCTCCGGGAGGCTCTGGAAACACCATATATTTT. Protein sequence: CASSPPGGSGNTIYF.

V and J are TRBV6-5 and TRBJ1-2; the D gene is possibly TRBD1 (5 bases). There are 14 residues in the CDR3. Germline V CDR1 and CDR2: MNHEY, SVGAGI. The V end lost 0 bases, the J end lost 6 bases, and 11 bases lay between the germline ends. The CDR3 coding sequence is TGTGCCAGCAGTTACTCGGGACCATCGGATGGCTACACCTTC. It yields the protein CASSYSGPSDGYTF.

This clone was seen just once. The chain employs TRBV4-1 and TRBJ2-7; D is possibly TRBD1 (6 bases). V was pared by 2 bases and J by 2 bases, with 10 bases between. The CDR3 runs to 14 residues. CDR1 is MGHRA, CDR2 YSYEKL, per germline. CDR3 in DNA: TGCGCCAGCAGCCAACCTGGACAGCCCTACGAGCAGTACTTC. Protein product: CASSQPGQPYEQYF.

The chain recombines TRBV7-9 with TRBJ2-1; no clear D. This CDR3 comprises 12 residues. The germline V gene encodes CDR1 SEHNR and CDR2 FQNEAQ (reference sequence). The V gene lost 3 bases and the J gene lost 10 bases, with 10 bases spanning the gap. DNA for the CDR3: TGTGCCAGCAGCTTCCGACCCGAGGAGCAGTTCTTC. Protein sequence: CASSFRPEEQFF.

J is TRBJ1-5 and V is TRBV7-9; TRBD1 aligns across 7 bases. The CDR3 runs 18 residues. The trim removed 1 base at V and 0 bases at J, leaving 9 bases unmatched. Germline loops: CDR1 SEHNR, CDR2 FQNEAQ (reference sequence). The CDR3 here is CASSLGTGKLYSNQPQHF. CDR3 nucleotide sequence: TGTGCCAGCAGCTTAGGGACAGGCAAACTCTATAGCAATCAGCCCCAGCATTTT.

The DNA of the CDR3 is TGTGCCAGCAGCCCAGGGCTGGGGGTAAGGGATACGCAGTATTTT. Amino acids: CASSPGLGVRDTQYF. The chain recombines TRBV7-3 with TRBJ2-3; TRBD1 or TRBD2 may be the D gene (5 bases each). The V end was cut by 5 bases, the J end by 6 bases, with 18 bases between. CDR1 is SGHTA and CDR2 is FQGTGA in the germline V gene. This CDR3 has 15 residues.

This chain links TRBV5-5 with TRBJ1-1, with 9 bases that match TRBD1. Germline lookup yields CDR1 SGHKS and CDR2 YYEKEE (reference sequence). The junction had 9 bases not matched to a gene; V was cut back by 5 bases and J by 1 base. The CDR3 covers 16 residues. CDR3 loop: CASRTGQGLGNTEAFF. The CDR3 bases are TGTGCCAGCAGAACCGGACAGGGGTTGGGGAACACTGAAGCTTTCTTT.

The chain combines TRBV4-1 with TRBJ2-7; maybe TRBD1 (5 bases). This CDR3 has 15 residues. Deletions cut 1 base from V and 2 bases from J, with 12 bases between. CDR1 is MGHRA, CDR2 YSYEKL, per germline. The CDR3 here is CASSQVLGATYEQYF. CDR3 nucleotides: TGCGCCAGCAGCCAAGTCCTAGGGGCCACCTACGAGCAGTACTTC.

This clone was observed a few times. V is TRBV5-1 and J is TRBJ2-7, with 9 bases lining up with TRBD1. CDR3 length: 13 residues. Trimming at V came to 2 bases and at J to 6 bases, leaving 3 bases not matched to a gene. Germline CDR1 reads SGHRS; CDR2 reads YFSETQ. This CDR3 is CASSFDRGIEQYF. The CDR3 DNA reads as TGCGCCAGCAGCTTCGACAGGGGGATCGAGCAGTACTTC.

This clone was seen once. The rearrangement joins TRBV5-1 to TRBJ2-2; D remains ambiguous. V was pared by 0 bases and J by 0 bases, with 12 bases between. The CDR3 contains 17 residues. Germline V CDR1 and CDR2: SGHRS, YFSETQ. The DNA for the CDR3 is TGCGCCAGCAGCTTGGAGATGATTAACCCGAACACCGGGGAGCTGTTTTTT. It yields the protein CASSLEMINPNTGELFF.

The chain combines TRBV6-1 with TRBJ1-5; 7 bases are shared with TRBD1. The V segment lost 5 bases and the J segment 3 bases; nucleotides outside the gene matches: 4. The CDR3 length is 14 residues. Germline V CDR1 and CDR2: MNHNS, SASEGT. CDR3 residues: CASSSGQVNQPQHF. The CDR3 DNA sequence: TGTGCCAGCAGTTCCGGACAGGTCAATCAGCCCCAGCATTTT.

The CDR3 region is CAAGGFYEQYF. The CDR3 region has the DNA TGTGCCGCGGGGGGGTTTTACGAGCAGTACTTC. The chain combines TRBV10-3 with TRBJ2-5, with 9 bases matching TRBD2. TRBJ2-7 matches the DNA end more closely, so the J call is doubtful. Germline assignment: CDR1 ENHRY and CDR2 SYGVKD. The length of the CDR3 is 11 residues.

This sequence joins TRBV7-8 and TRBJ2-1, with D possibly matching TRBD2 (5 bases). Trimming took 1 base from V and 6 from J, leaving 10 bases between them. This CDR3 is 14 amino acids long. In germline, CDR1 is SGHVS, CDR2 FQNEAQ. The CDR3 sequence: CASSLVEVANEQFF. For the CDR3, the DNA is TGTGCCAGCAGCTTAGTGGAGGTCGCCAATGAGCAGTTCTTC.

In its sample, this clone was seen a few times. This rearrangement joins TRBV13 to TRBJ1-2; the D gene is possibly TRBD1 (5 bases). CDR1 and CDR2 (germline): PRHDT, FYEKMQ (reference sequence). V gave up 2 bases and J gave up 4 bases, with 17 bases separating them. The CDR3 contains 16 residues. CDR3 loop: CASSLSREKSVYGYTF. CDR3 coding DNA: TGTGCCAGCAGCTTATCCAGGGAAAAGAGCGTCTATGGCTACACCTTC.

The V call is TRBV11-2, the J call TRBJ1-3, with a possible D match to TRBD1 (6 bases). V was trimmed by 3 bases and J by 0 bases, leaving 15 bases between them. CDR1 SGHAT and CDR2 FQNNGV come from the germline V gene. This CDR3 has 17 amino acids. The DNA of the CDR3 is TGTGCCAGCAGCTTTGGGCCGGACAGATACTCTGGAAACACCATATATTTT. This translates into CASSFGPDRYSGNTIYF.

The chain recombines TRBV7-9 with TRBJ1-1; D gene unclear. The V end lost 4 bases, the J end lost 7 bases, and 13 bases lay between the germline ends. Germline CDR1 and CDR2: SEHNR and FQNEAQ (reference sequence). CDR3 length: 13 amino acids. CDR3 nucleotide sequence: TGTGCCAGCAGCTCAAGGGAAGTGGGTGAAGCTTTCTTT. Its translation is CASSSREVGEAFF. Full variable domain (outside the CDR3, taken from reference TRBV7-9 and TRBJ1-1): DTGVSQNPRHKITKRGQNVTFRCDPISEHNRLYWYRQTLGQGPEFLTYFQNEAQLEKSRLLSDRFSAERPKGSFSTLEIQRTEQGDSAMYLCASSSREVGEAFFGQGTRLTVV.

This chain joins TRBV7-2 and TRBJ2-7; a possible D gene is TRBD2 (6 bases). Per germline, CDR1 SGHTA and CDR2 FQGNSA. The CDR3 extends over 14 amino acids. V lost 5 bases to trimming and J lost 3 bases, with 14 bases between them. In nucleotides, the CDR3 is TGTGCCAGCAGCCTCGCGGGGTACGACTACGAGCAGTACTTC. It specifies CASSLAGYDYEQYF.